These 32 T cell receptor beta chains came from one sample sequenced in a study of T-cell memory formation after mild COVID-19. TCRdb redid the calling of the 5' RACE reads with MiXCR, one entry per CDR3 protein. The table has 150,000 to 200,000 distinct CDR3 sequences, approximately 17% seen once. Material: PBMCs or a T cell subset sorted from them (not recorded which). The receptors come from a man between 18 and 29 years old who had mild COVID-19 (a few samples of this study predate the infection). Cell type and time point are not known.

The chain links TRBV9 to TRBJ2-3; D may correspond to TRBD1 or TRBD2 (5 bases each). Germline V gene data show CDR1 as SGDLS and CDR2 as YYNGEE. V was cut by 2 bases and J by 9 bases, with 10 bases left in between. This CDR3 has 12 amino acids. CDR3 bases: TGTGCCAGCAGCGTGGGAAGGGACACGCAGTATTTT. Translation gives CASSVGRDTQYF.

This chain links TRBV14 with TRBJ2-2, with D possibly TRBD1 on 6 matching bases. CDR3 length equals 13 residues. The germline gives CDR1 SGHDN, CDR2 FVKESK. The V end was cut by 3 bases, the J end by 6 bases, with 8 bases between. The CDR3 region is CASSQGAAGELFF. For the CDR3, the DNA is TGTGCCAGCAGCCAGGGGGCGGCCGGGGAGCTGTTTTTT.

The gene calls are TRBV19 and TRBJ1-5; D uncertain. The CDR3 loop spans 15 amino acids. Trimming removed 6 bases from V and 0 bases from J, with 12 bases in between. The germline CDR1 and CDR2 sequences are LNHDA and SQIVND (reference sequence). The DNA of the CDR3 is TGTGCCAGTAGGATATTATGGAGTAGCAATCAGCCCCAGCATTTT. Translated, it gives CASRILWSSNQPQHF.

The V and J genes are TRBV5-1 and TRBJ2-5; TRBD2 matches at 12 bases. The ends lost 4 bases at V and 0 bases at J; junction bases unmatched: 4. Germline V CDR1 and CDR2: SGHRS, YFSETQ. The CDR3 runs 16 residues. CDR3 sequence (DNA): TGCGCCAGCAGCCGGACTAGCGGGGCGTACCAAGAGACCCAGTACTTC. It specifies CASSRTSGAYQETQYF.

This sequence joins TRBV6-5 and TRBJ2-3; D might be TRBD1 (6 bases). CDR1 and CDR2 from the germline V gene are MNHEY and SVGAGI. Trimming left V 9 bases short and J 5 bases short, with 9 bases between. The CDR3 contains 11 residues. The CDR3 DNA follows: TGTGCCAGTAAACAGGGAGATACGCAGTATTTT. Translated: CASKQGDTQYF.

This clonotype was picked up many times. The chain combines TRBV28 with TRBJ2-7, with TRBD2 matching over 13 bases. CDR1 and CDR2 from the germline V gene are MDHEN and SYDVKM. V lost 5 bases and J lost 9; bases outside the gene matches: 13. This CDR3 contains 16 residues. CDR3 loop: CASSPSGTSGVRGQYV. As DNA, the CDR3 is TGTGCCAGCAGTCCCAGTGGGACTAGCGGGGTACGAGGGCAGTACGTC.

The V and J genes are TRBV7-9 and TRBJ2-3; weak D call: TRBD1 (6 bases). The CDR3 length is 12 residues. Per the germline V gene, CDR1 is SEHNR and CDR2 is FQNEAQ (reference sequence). Deletions cut 5 bases from V and 6 bases from J, with 9 bases between. CDR3 amino acids: CASSPGVDTQYF. The DNA of the CDR3 is TGTGCCAGCAGCCCAGGGGTGGATACGCAGTATTTT. The full variable domain, rest sourced from reference TRBV7-9 and TRBJ2-3, is DTGVSQNPRHKITKRGQNVTFRCDPISEHNRLYWYRQTLGQGPEFLTYFQNEAQLEKSRLLSDRFSAERPKGSFSTLEIQRTEQGDSAMYLCASSPGVDTQYFGPGTRLTVL.

There are many counts of this clonotype. This chain joins TRBV29-1 and TRBJ1-1; D uncertain. There are 12 residues in the CDR3. CDR1 and CDR2 from the germline V gene are SQVTM and ANQGSEA. With 3 bases removed from V and 1 base from J, the gap between germline ends came to 6 bases. The CDR3 DNA reads as TGCAGCGTTGATTCACAGAACACTGAAGCTTTCTTT. Translating gives CSVDSQNTEAFF.

This rearrangement joins TRBV12-5 to TRBJ2-5; TRBD1 might be the D (6 bases). Trimming shortened V by 1 base and J by 3 bases, and 18 bases separated the two germline ends. Per the germline V gene, CDR1 is LGHNT and CDR2 is FRNRAP. This CDR3 is 17 amino acids long. In nucleotides, the CDR3 is TGTGCTAGTGGTTTGGGGATTGCCACGGACAGAAAAGAGACCCAGTACTTC. Protein product: CASGLGIATDRKETQYF.

This chain joins TRBV20-1 and TRBJ1-2, with 9 nucleotides matching TRBD1. The germline V gene encodes CDR1 DFQATT and CDR2 SNEGSKA (reference sequence). The V segment lost 2 bases and the J segment 7 bases; nucleotides outside the gene matches: 8. This CDR3 region has 14 residues. As DNA, the CDR3 is TGCAGTGCTAGATCTATACAGGGGGCGGTTGGCTACACCTTC. Encoded protein: CSARSIQGAVGYTF.

This clonotype turned up a few times. CDR3 sequence: CARVRGAEAFF. The CDR3, as DNA: TGTGCCCGGGTCCGGGGGGCTGAAGCTTTCTTT. The chain combines TRBV30 with TRBJ1-1, with a tentative D call TRBD1 (5 bases). CDR3 length equals 11 residues. Between the trimmed V and J ends, which lost 8 bases and 6 bases, there was a span of 13 bases. Germline assignment: CDR1 GTSNPN and CDR2 SVGIG (reference sequence).

This clonotype has more than one count but fewer than ten. The chain links TRBV4-1 to TRBJ1-6; weak D call: TRBD1 (5 bases). V shed 4 bases and J shed 8 bases, with 18 bases lying between them. Germline-derived CDR1 and CDR2 are MGHRA and YSYEKL. This CDR3 is built from 16 residues. CDR3 protein: CASSLPGGRGDSPLHF. The CDR3 region has the DNA TGCGCCAGCAGCCTCCCGGGGGGGAGGGGCGATTCACCCCTCCACTTT.

This clonotype showed up just a few times. The chain combines TRBV4-3 with TRBJ2-7, with TRBD1 identical over 8 bases. There are 15 residues in the CDR3. V was clipped by 1 base and J by 4 bases; unmatched bases: 6. From germline, CDR1 is LGHNA and CDR2 YSLEER. The DNA for the CDR3 is TGCGCCAGCAGCCAAGGCGGGCAGGGGGCGTACGAGCAGTACTTC. It yields the protein CASSQGGQGAYEQYF.

This clonotype occurred a few times. The missing conserved phenylalanine or tryptophan at the end of this CDR3 makes a read error likely. No DNA is shown, since the ends of the CDR3 on it are uncertain; the CDR3 is the one TCRdb lists. The V call is TRBV20-1, the J call TRBJ2-1. CDR1 and CDR2 from the germline V gene are DFQATT and SNEGSKA (reference sequence). The CDR3 comprises 8 residues, both ends counted. The CDR3: CSANPGEL.

The rearrangement uses TRBV12-5 and TRBJ2-2; TRBD1 matches at 8 bases. V shed 4 bases, J shed 3 bases, and the junction held 7 bases outside the gene matches. The CDR3 runs to 16 residues. Germline V lookup: CDR1 LGHNT, CDR2 FRNRAP. In DNA form, the CDR3 reads TGTGCTAGTGGTTGGGGGACAGGAACACACACCGGGGAGCTGTTTTTT. It codes for CASGWGTGTHTGELFF.

This clonotype was observed a handful of times. The rearrangement uses TRBV12-3 or TRBV12-4 and TRBJ2-5; D remains ambiguous. The CDR3 length is 14 residues. V was shortened by 2 bases and J by 2 bases, with 9 bases between the two germline ends. DNA of the CDR3: TGTGCCAGCAGTTTACTTTCCAGACAAGAGACCCAGTACTTC. Protein sequence: CASSLLSRQETQYF.

This clonotype showed up just a few times. A clone one base away is much larger, so this may be a read error. The chain carries TRBV9 and TRBJ2-3, with a weak D call TRBD1 (5 bases). Germline lookup yields CDR1 SGDLS and CDR2 YYNGEE. The CDR3 extends over 14 amino acids. The CDR3 coding sequence is TGTGCCAGCAGCCTACGACAGAGCATAGATACGCAGTATTTT. Its translation: CASSLRQSIDTQYF.

The gene calls are TRBV28 and TRBJ1-6; D is perhaps TRBD1 (5 bases). V lost 7 bases to trimming and J lost 8 bases, with 12 bases between them. The germline gives CDR1 MDHEN, CDR2 SYDVKM. The CDR3 contains 13 residues. CDR3 protein: CASNRIGDSPLHF. CDR3 sequence (DNA): TGTGCCAGCAACAGGATCGGAGATTCACCCCTCCACTTT.

The V call is TRBV5-6, the J call TRBJ1-2, with unresolved D. V was cut by 2 bases and J by 5 bases, with 19 bases left in between. This CDR3 region has 16 residues. Germline-derived CDR1 and CDR2 are SGHDT and YYEEEE. The CDR3: CASSFVLRQAAYGYTF. CDR3 bases: TGTGCCAGCAGCTTCGTTCTGCGGCAGGCAGCTTATGGCTACACCTTC.

The chain carries TRBV30 and TRBJ1-5; no clear D gene. Trimming pared 2 bases from V and 2 bases from J, leaving 4 bases between. The V gene's germline CDR1 is GTSNPN and CDR2 SVGIG (reference sequence). The CDR3 is 12 residues long. Here the CDR3 reads CAWSRGNQPQHF. CDR3 sequence (DNA): TGTGCCTGGAGTAGGGGCAATCAGCCCCAGCATTTT.

J is TRBJ2-5 and V is TRBV2, with 9 bases matching TRBD1. The V segment lost 5 bases and the J segment 3 bases; nucleotides outside the gene matches: 4. Per germline, CDR1 SNHLY and CDR2 FYNNEI. The CDR3 runs to 14 residues. CDR3 residues: CASSQQGAEETQYF. CDR3 in DNA: TGTGCCAGCAGTCAACAGGGGGCGGAAGAGACCCAGTACTTC.

This chain links TRBV5-1 with TRBJ1-1; 7 bases line up with TRBD1. CDR1 SGHRS and CDR2 YFSETQ come from the germline V gene. CDR3 length: 13 amino acids. With V trimmed by 4 bases and J by 6 bases, 6 bases remained unmatched. In DNA, the CDR3 is TGCGCCAGCAGCGCCGACAGGGCCTCTGAAGCTTTCTTT. It is translated as CASSADRASEAFF.

This clonotype was recorded a few times. The chain has TRBV4-2 and TRBJ2-7; 9 nucleotides agree with TRBD1. Germline V lookup: CDR1 LGHNA, CDR2 YNFKEQ. The CDR3 extends over 15 amino acids. V dropped 4 bases and J dropped 5; count of bases not matched to a gene: 9. CDR3 amino acids: CASSRRDREGDEQYF. The CDR3 bases are TGTGCCAGCAGCCGACGGGACAGGGAAGGGGACGAGCAGTACTTC.

The chain joins TRBV11-1 to TRBJ2-6; D gene uncertain. Germline V lookup: CDR1 SGHAT, CDR2 FQDESV (reference sequence). The CDR3 totals 17 residues. V was shortened by 5 bases and J by 0 bases, with 14 bases between the two germline ends. The CDR3 reads CASSATLFASGANVLTF. The CDR3, as DNA: TGTGCCAGCAGCGCTACATTGTTCGCCTCTGGGGCCAACGTCCTGACTTTC.

This clonotype was counted a few times. The chain is built from TRBV15 and TRBJ2-5, with 8 positions matching TRBD1. Germline CDR1 LNHNV, CDR2 YYDKDF (reference sequence). With V trimmed by 8 bases and J by 4 bases, 15 bases remained unmatched. This CDR3 is built from 16 residues. The CDR3, as DNA: TGTGCCACCGGACAGGGAGGATTCGTTGGAGGAGAGACCCAGTACTTC. Its translation: CATGQGGFVGGETQYF.

The CDR3 protein is CASSSGQGAPLGGYTF. The CDR3 nucleotides are TGCGCCAGCAGCTCGGGACAGGGGGCGCCTTTGGGCGGCTACACCTTC. The chain joins TRBV5-1 to TRBJ1-2; 12 bases are shared with TRBD1. Germline V gene lookup returns CDR1 SGHRS and CDR2 YFSETQ. Losses at the gene ends were 3 bases for V and 8 bases for J; bases not matched to a gene: 11. The CDR3 totals 16 residues.

This clonotype has just a few counts. V usage is TRBV7-3 and J usage is TRBJ2-1; D possibly corresponds to TRBD1 (6 bases). V lost 4 bases, J lost 10 bases, and 20 bases lay in between. This CDR3 is 15 amino acids long. Germline CDR1 reads SGHTA; CDR2 reads FQGTGA. The CDR3 region has the DNA TGTGCCAGCAGCTACGCCCCTGGACAGCCCGCGGAGCAGTTCTTC. The encoded protein is CASSYAPGQPAEQFF.

This clonotype turned up a few times. The J gene is TRBJ1-6, the V gene TRBV3-1; D gene unclear. CDR1 and CDR2 (germline): LGHDT, YNNKEL (reference sequence). CDR3 length equals 14 residues. Trimming cost V 3 bases and J 9 bases, with 12 bases left between them. The chain's CDR3 is CASSHGQKGSPLHF. The CDR3 DNA follows: TGTGCCAGCAGCCATGGCCAGAAGGGTTCACCCCTCCACTTT. The entire variable domain, with the rest obtained from reference TRBV3-1 and TRBJ1-6, is as follows: DTAVSQTPKYLVTQMGNDKSIKCEQNLGHDTMYWYKQDSKKFLKIMFSYNNKELIINETVPNRFSPKSPDKAHLNLHINSLELGDSAVYFCASSHGQKGSPLHFGNGTRLTVT.

The V call is TRBV12-3 or TRBV12-4, the J call TRBJ1-2; TRBD1 agrees at 9 bases. The CDR3 totals 14 residues. V shed 5 bases and J 6 bases; nucleotides not matched to a gene: 7. CDR3 amino acids: CASSATGGANGYTF. CDR3 nucleotide sequence: TGTGCCAGCAGTGCCACAGGGGGCGCGAATGGCTACACCTTC.

The V and J genes are TRBV11-2 and TRBJ2-3; D may correspond to TRBD1 or TRBD2 (5 bases each). Germline V gives CDR1 SGHAT, CDR2 FQNNGV. The CDR3 consists of 16 residues. V was trimmed by 5 bases and J by 2 bases, leaving 17 bases between them. CDR3 loop: CASSPAGTLNTDTQYF. The CDR3 DNA sequence: TGTGCCAGCAGCCCCGCCGGGACGCTTAACACAGATACGCAGTATTTT.

The genes are TRBV9 and TRBJ2-1; 7 positions match TRBD1. The CDR3 spans 14 residues. Germline V gives CDR1 SGDLS, CDR2 YYNGEE. Losses at the gene ends were 2 bases for V and 10 bases for J; bases not matched to a gene: 9. DNA of the CDR3: TGTGCCAGCAGCGTCCCCGACAGGGTGGGAGAGCAGTTCTTC. This encodes CASSVPDRVGEQFF.

The chain uses TRBV27 and TRBJ2-2; TRBD1 agrees at 8 bases. After removal of 9 bases from V and 4 bases from J, the junction contained 7 bases not matched to a gene. The V gene's germline CDR1 is MNHEY and CDR2 SMNVEV (reference sequence). The CDR3 is 14 residues long. The CDR3 nucleotides read TGTGCCAGAAGGCGGACAGGGCCCACCGGGGAGCTGTTTTTT. Amino acids: CARRRTGPTGELFF.